This T cell receptor (beta chain) is from a study of cytomegalovirus exposure and HLA in healthy donors. Study results and caveats: In vitro experiments confirmed that three CMV-associated chains were specific for CMV antigens.

TCRdb keeps only in-frame clones here, not all; method: immunoSEQ multiplex PCR. The sample gives around 240,000 clones, 90% of which show up once; under 0.4% is in the top ten. Comment on this clone: No antigen is known for it.

The receptor comes from a young woman in good health and CMV-seronegative. The sequencing sample was made of PBMCs.

CDR3 nucleotides: TGTGCCAGCAGCTTGGCCGTTTCAGGGCGGCTCGACTATGGCTACACCTTC. This encodes CASSLAVSGRLDYGYTF. This chain connects TRBV5-5 to TRBJ1-2; tentative D call: TRBD1 (5 bases). Germline loops: CDR1 SGHKS, CDR2 YYEKEE (reference sequence). This CDR3 has 17 residues. The V end was cut by 0 bases, the J end by 3 bases, with 18 bases between.